The next 4 T cell receptor beta chains were all read from a single sample in a study of blood T cell repertoires in COVID-19. Using immunoSEQ multiplex PCR, the repertoire was profiled, and TCRdb retains in-frame clones only, with some absent. Of about 90,000 clones detected, 86% appear once; the ten largest clones hold 1.2%. Sequencing was carried out using peripheral blood. Receptors were obtained from a man at least 80 years old with active or convalescent COVID-19.

The chain combines TRBV7-2 with TRBJ1-1; D unclear. Germline CDR1 is SGHTA and CDR2 is FQGNSA. Deletions cut 2 bases from V and 5 bases from J, with 12 bases between. The CDR3 is 14 residues long. The CDR3, as DNA: TGTGCCAGCAGCTTACGAGGAGGAGAGACTGAAGCTTTCTTT. Its translation is CASSLRGGETEAFF. Supplemented by reference TRBV7-2 and TRBJ1-1, the full variable domain reads GAGVSQSPSNKVTEKGKDVELRCDPISGHTALYWYRQSLGQGLEFLIYFQGNSAPDKSGLPSDRFSAERTGGSVSTLTIQRTQQEDSAVYLCASSLRGGETEAFFGQGTRLTVV.

This clone was observed a handful of times. This chain links TRBV12-3 or TRBV12-4 with TRBJ2-7; D might be TRBD2 (6 bases). The length of the CDR3 is 12 residues. V was cut by 1 base and J by 7 bases, with 8 bases left in between. DNA of the CDR3: TGTGCCAGCAGTTTAGGCGGGGTAGAGCAGTACTTC. This translates into CASSLGGVEQYF.

The V call is TRBV6-5, the J call TRBJ1-4, with D tentatively TRBD1 (5 bases). Trimming removed 8 bases from V and 10 bases from J, with 20 bases in between. The CDR3 spans 14 residues. Germline V CDR1 and CDR2: MNHEY, SVGAGI. CDR3 coding DNA: TGTGCCAGCTCTCGCGGCCAGGGTTATTTAAAACTGTTTTTT. It codes for CASSRGQGYLKLFF.

This chain joins TRBV7-2 and TRBJ1-1; 7 bases match TRBD1. Unmatched junction bases numbered 14, after V lost 5 bases and J lost 5 bases. The CDR3 runs 16 residues. CDR1 and CDR2 from the germline V gene are SGHTA and FQGNSA. The DNA for the CDR3 is TGTGCCAGCAGCCCGACAGGGTCGACTCGTCAGACTGAAGCTTTCTTT. Protein sequence: CASSPTGSTRQTEAFF. Complete variable domain (other parts from reference TRBV7-2 and TRBJ1-1): GAGVSQSPSNKVTEKGKDVELRCDPISGHTALYWYRQSLGQGLEFLIYFQGNSAPDKSGLPSDRFSAERTGGSVSTLTIQRTQQEDSAVYLCASSPTGSTRQTEAFFGQGTRLTVV.